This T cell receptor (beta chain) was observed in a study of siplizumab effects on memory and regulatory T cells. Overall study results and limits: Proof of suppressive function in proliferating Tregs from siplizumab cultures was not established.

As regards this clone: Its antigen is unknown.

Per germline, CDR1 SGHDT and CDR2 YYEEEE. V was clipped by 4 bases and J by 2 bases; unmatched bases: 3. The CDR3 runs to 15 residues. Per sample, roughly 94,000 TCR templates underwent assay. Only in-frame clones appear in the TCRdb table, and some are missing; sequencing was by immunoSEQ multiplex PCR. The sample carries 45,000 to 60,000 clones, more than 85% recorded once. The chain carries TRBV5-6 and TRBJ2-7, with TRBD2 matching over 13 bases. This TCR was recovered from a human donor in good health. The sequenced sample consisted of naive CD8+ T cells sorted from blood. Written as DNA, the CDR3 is TGTGCCAGCAGCCTGGGGACTAGCGGGACCTACGAGCAGTACTTC. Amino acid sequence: CASSLGTSGTYEQYF.